Here is one T cell receptor (beta chain) with its context. In the source study's methods: Amplifying reference gene primers gave estimates of nucleated cell counts. The data were produced by immunoSEQ multiplex PCR, yet TCRdb's version contains in-frame clones alone and is incomplete. V, J and clone size are those of that table, while D and trimming were read from the DNA. The data contain 80,000 to 95,000 clones, around 87% of them seen just once; the ten biggest clones take up roughly 15%. These data belong to a study of blood T cell repertoires in COVID-19. Study summary: COVID-19 samples from acute and convalescent phases originated in the United States, Italy and Spain. The cDNA or gDNA used as material had been derived from T cells, B-cell-depleted T cells, or PBMCs.

The clonotype comes from a human donor in a cohort sampled during active COVID-19. The sequenced material came from peripheral blood.

CDR3 nucleotide sequence: TGTGCCAGCAGGCGGGACGGGGGATCTGGGGCCAACGTCCTGACTTTC. Its protein is CASRRDGGSGANVLTF. V is TRBV27 and J is TRBJ2-6; possibly TRBD2 for D (6 bases). Germline V gene lookup returns CDR1 MNHEY and CDR2 SMNVEV (reference sequence). Trimming stripped 6 bases from V and 1 base from J, with 13 bases between. This CDR3 region has 16 residues.